The clone carrying this T cell receptor beta chain was counted many times. The antigen is unknown. This sample was included in a study of type 1 and type 2 diabetes patients. As for the study in general: Donors were type 1 diabetes, type 2 diabetes, or nondiabetic controls. Findings of the study overall: Type 2 diabetes and control V and J usage correlated highly, roughly 0.97.

Genomic DNA was the PCR template. The TCR beta CDR3 region was amplified using 30 forward and 13 reverse primers. TCRdb recomputed calls from the multiplex PCR reads with MiXCR, one row per CDR3 protein. This sample yields some 250,000 distinct CDR3 sequences, of which around 47% are seen a single time; roughly 15% belongs to the top ten. The CDR3 spans 13 residues. The germline V gene has CDR1 GTSNPN and CDR2 SVGIG (reference sequence). V lost 1 base and J lost 7, with 11 bases in between. Roughly 9.7 milliliters of peripheral blood were collected from each participant. The sequence was collected from a man between 18 and 29 years old with type 2 diabetes. What was sequenced was peripheral blood mononuclear cells (PBMCs). This rearrangement joins TRBV30 to TRBJ1-5, with D uncertain. The CDR3 DNA is TGTGCCTGGAGTGATGTGGGTGGACAGCCCCAGCATTTT. Encoded protein: CAWSDVGGQPQHF.